This T cell receptor beta chain appears in the sequencing data of a study of cytomegalovirus exposure and HLA in healthy donors. Study in general: An earlier analysis identified 95 million to 120 million unique TCR beta sequences in 170 million or so T cells. Study results and caveats: In a later analysis, most CMV-associated TCR beta chains appeared HLA-restricted.

Each donor was nominally healthy when sampled (though unrecorded immune exposures were likely). The CDR3 runs to 14 residues. Germline V lookup: CDR1 MDHEN, CDR2 SYDVKM. J gave up 4 bases and V 1 base, and 1 base lay outside the gene matches. A remark on this clone: Its antigen is not identified.

This PCR relied on a set of 60 Vbeta primers and 13 Jbeta primers. Sequencing used immunoSEQ multiplex PCR; TCRdb keeps in-frame clones, though not all of them. Seen here are 180,000 or so clones, 75% to 80% observed once, and the top ten hold about an eighth. The chain uses TRBV28 and TRBJ1-5; 7 bases line up with TRBD1. The TCR comes from a man over 45 in good health and CMV-seropositive. The specimen sequenced was PBMCs. The CDR3 DNA is TGTGCCAGCAGTTTATCAGGGGGAAATCAGCCCCAGCATTTT. Translation gives CASSLSGGNQPQHF.